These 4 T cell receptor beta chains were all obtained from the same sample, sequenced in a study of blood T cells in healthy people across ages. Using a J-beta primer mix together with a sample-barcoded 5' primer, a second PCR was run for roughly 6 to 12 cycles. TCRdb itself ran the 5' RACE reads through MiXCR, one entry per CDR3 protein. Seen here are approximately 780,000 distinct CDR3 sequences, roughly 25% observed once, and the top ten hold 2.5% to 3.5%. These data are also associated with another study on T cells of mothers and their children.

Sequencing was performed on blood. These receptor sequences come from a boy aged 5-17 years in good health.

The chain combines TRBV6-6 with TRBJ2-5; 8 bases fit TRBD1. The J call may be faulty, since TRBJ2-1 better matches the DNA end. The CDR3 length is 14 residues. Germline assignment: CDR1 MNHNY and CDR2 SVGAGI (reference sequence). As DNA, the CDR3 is TGTGCCAGCAACCCCGGGCAGGGGGCGGGCGAGCAGTTCTTC. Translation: CASNPGQGAGEQFF.

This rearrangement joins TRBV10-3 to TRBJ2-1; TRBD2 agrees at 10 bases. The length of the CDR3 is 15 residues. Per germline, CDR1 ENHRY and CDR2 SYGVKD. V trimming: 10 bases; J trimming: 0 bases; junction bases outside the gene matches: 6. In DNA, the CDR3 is TGTGCCAATACTAGCGGGGATAGCTCCTACAATGAGCAGTTCTTC. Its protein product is CANTSGDSSYNEQFF.

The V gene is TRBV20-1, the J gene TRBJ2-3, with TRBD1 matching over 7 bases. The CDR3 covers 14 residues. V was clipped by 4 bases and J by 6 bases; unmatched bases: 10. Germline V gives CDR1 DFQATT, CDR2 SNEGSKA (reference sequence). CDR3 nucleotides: TGCAGTGCTACTCGGGACAGTCGGATGGATACGCAGTATTTT. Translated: CSATRDSRMDTQYF.

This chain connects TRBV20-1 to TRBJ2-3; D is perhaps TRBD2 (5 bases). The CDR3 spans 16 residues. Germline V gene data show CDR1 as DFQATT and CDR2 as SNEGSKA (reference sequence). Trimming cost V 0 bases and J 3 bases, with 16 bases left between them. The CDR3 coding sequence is TGCAGTGCTAGAGATCTAGAGGGCATGGAAACAGATACGCAGTATTTT. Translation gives CSARDLEGMETDTQYF.